The present T cell receptor beta chain was sequenced within a study of cytomegalovirus exposure and HLA in healthy donors. Vbeta (60) and Jbeta (13) primers were used in the PCR. Data came from immunoSEQ multiplex PCR; TCRdb stores just in-frame clones and leaves some out. The data hold roughly 150,000 clones, with almost 80% observed a single time. The source is a male donor in good health and CMV-seronegative. Material: PBMCs.

CDR3 bases: TGCGCCAGCAGCCAAGAACCCAGCGGGGAGGACAATGAGCAGTTCTTC. This sequence encodes CASSQEPSGEDNEQFF. The chain has TRBV4-3 and TRBJ2-1, with 7 bases matching TRBD2. The CDR3 loop spans 16 amino acids. After removal of 0 bases from V and 5 bases from J, the junction contained 7 bases not matched to a gene. Per the germline V gene, CDR1 is LGHNA and CDR2 is YSLEER.